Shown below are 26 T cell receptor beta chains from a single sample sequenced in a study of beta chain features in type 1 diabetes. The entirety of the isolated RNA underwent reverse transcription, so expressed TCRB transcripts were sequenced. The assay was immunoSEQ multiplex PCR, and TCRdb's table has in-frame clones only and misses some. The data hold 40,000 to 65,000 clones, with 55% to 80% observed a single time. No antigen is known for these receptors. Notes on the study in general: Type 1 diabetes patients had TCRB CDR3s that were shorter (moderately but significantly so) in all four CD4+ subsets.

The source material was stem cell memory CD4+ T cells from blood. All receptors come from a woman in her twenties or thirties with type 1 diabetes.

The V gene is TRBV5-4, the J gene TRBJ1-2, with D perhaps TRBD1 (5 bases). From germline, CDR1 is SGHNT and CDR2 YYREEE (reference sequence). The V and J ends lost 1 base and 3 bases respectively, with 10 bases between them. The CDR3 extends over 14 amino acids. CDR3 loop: CASSLSGYDYGYTF. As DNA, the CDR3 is TGTGCCAGCAGCTTGTCAGGGTATGACTATGGCTACACCTTC. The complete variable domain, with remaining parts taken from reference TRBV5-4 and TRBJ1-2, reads ETGVTQSPTHLIKTRGQQVTLRCSSQSGHNTVSWYQQALGQGPQFIFQYYREEENGRGNFPPRFSGLQFPNYSSELNVNALELDDSALYLCASSLSGYDYGYTFGSGTRLTVV.

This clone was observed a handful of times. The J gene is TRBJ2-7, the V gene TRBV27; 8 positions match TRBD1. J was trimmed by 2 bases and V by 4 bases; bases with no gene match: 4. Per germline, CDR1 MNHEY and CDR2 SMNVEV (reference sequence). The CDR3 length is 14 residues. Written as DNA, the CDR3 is TGTGCCAGCAGTTCCAACAGGGGGGCCTACGAGCAGTACTTC. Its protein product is CASSSNRGAYEQYF.

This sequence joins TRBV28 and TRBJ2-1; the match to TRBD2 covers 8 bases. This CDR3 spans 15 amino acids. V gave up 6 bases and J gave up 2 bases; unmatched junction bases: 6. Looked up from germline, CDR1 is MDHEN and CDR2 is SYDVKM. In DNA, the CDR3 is TGTGCCAGCAGCCCAGCGGGAGACCCCTACAATGAGCAGTTCTTC. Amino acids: CASSPAGDPYNEQFF.

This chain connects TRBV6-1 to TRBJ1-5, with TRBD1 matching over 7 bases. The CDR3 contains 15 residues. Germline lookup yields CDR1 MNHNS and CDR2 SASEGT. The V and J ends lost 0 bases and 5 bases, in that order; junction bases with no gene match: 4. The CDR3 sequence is CASSEAITGDQPQHF. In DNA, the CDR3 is TGTGCCAGCAGTGAAGCCATAACAGGGGATCAGCCCCAGCATTTT.

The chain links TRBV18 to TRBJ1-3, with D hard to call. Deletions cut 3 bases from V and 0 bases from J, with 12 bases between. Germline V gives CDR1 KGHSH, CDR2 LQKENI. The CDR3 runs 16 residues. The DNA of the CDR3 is TGTGCCAGCTCACCCACGGAGGCAGTCTCTGGAAACACCATATATTTT. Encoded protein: CASSPTEAVSGNTIYF.

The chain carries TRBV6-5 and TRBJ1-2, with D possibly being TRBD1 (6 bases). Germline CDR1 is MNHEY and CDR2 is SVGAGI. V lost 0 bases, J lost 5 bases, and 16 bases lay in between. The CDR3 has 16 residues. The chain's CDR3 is CASSYSISGAPYGYTF. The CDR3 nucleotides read TGTGCCAGCAGTTACTCGATCTCAGGGGCGCCTTATGGCTACACCTTC.

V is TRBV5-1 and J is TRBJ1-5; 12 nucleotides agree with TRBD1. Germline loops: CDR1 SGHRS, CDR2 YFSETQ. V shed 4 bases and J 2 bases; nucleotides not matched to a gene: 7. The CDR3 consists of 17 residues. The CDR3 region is CASSPGTGGMGNQPQHF. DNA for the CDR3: TGCGCCAGCAGCCCAGGGACAGGGGGCATGGGCAATCAGCCCCAGCATTTT.

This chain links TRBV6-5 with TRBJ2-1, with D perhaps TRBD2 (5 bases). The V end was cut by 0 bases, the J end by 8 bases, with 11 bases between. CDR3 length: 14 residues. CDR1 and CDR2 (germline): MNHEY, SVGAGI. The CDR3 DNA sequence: TGTGCCAGCAGTTACTCGACGGAGGACTATGAGCAGTTCTTC. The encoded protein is CASSYSTEDYEQFF.

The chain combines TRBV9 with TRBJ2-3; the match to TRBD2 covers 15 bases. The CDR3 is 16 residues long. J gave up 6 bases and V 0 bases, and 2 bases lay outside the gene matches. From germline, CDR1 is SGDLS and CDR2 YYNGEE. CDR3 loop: CASSVGTSGREDTQYF. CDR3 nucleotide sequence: TGTGCCAGCAGCGTAGGGACTAGCGGGAGGGAGGATACGCAGTATTTT.

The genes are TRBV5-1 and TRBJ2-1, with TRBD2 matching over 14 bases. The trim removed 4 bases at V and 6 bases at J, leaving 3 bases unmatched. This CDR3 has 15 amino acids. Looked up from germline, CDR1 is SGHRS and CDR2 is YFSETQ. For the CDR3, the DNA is TGCGCCAGCAGCCTGGGACTAGCGGGAGTCAATGAGCAGTTCTTC. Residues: CASSLGLAGVNEQFF.

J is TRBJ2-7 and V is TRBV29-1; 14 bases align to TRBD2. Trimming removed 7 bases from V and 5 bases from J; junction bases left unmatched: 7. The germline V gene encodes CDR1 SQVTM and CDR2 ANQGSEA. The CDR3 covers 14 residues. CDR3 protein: CSAEGLAGDHEQYF. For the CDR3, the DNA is TGCAGCGCTGAGGGACTAGCGGGAGACCACGAGCAGTACTTC.

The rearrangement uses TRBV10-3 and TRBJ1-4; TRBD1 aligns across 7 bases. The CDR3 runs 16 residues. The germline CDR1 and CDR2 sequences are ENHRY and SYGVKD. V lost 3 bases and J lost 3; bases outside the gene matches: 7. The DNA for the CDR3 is TGTGCCATCAGTGATTCGGAACAGGGGTCTAATGAAAAACTGTTTTTT. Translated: CAISDSEQGSNEKLFF.

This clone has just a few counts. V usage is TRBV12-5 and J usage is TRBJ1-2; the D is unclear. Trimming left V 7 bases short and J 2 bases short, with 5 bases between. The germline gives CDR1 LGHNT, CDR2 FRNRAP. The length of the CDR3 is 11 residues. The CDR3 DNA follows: TGTGCTAGTGCCTCCAACTATGGCTACACCTTC. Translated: CASASNYGYTF.

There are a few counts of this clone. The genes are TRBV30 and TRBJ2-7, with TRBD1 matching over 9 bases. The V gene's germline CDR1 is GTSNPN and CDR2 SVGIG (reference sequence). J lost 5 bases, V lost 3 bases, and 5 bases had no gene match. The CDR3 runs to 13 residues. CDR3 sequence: CAWRLTGGNEQYF. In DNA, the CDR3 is TGTGCCTGGAGGCTGACAGGGGGAAACGAGCAGTACTTC.

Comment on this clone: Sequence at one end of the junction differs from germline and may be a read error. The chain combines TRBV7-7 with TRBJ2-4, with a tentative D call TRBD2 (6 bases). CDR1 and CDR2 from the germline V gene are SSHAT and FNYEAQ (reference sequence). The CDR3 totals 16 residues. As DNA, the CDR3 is TGTGCTAGCAGCTTAGTCATGGGGGGATTCAAAAACATTCAGTACTTC. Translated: CASSLVMGGFKNIQYF.

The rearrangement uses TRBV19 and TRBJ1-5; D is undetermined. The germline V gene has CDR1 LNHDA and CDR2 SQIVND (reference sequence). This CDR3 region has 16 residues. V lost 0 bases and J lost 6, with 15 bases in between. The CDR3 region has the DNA TGTGCCAGTAGTATAGACTCCTCCGCGGCTGCTCAGCCCCAGCATTTT. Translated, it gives CASSIDSSAAAQPQHF.

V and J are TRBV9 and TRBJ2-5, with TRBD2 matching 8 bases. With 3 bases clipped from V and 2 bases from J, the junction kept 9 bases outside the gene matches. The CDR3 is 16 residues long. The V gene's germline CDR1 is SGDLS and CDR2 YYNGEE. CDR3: CASSAFSGIIQETQYF. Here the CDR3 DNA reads TGTGCCAGCAGCGCTTTTAGCGGGATAATACAAGAGACCCAGTACTTC.

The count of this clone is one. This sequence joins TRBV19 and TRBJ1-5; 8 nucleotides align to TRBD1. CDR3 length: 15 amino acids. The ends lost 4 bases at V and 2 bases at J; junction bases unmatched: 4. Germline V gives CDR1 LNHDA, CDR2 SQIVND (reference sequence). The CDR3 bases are TGTGCCAGTAGTACAATACAGGGGGGCAATCAGCCCCAGCATTTT. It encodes CASSTIQGGNQPQHF.

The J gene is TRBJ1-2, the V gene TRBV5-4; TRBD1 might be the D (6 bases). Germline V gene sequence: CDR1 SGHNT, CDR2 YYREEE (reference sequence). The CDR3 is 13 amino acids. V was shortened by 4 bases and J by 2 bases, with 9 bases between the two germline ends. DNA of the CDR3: TGTGCCAGCAGCGGCACAGGGAACTATGGCTACACCTTC. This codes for CASSGTGNYGYTF.

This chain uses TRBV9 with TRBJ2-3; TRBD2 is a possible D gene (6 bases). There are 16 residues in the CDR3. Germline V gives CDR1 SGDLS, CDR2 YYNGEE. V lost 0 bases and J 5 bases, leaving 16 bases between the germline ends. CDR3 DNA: TGTGCCAGCAGCGTAGCCCCCGGAGGGAGTCAAGATACGCAGTATTTT. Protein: CASSVAPGGSQDTQYF.

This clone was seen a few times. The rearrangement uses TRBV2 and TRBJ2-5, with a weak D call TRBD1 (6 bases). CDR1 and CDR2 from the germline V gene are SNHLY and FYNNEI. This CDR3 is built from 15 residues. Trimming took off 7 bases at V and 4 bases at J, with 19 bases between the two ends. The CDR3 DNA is TGTGCCAGCAATACAGGGTTGGGAAGAAGAGAGACCCAGTACTTC. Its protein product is CASNTGLGRRETQYF.

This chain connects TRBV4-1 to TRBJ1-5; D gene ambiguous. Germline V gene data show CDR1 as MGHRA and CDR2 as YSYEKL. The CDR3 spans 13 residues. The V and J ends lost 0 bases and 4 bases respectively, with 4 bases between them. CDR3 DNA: TGCGCCAGCAGCCAAGATCCGAATCAGCCCCAGCATTTT. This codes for CASSQDPNQPQHF.

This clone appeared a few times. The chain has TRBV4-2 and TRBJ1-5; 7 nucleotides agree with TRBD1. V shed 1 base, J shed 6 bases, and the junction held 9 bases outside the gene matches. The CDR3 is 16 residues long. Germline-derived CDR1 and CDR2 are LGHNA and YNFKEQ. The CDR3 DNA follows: TGTGCCAGCAGCCAAGGTGCAGGGGGAATGGGTCAGCCCCAGCATTTT. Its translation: CASSQGAGGMGQPQHF.

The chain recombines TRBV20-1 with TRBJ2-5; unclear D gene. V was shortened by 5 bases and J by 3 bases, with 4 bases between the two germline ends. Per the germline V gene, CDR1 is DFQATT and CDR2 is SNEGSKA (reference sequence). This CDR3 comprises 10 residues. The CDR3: CSAVKETQYF. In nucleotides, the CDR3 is TGCAGTGCTGTTAAAGAGACCCAGTACTTC.

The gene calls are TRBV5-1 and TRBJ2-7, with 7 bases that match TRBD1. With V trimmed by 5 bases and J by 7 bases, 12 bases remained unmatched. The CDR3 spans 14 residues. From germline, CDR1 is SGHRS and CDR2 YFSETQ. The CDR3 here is CASRTGTDSGEQYF. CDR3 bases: TGCGCCAGCAGGACTGGGACAGACTCTGGGGAGCAGTACTTC.

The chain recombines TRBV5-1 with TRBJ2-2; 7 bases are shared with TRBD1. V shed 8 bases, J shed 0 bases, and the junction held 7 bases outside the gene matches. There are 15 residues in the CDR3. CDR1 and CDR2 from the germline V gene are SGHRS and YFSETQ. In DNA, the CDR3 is TGCGCCAGTTCATCAGACAGGGCGAACACCGGGGAGCTGTTTTTT. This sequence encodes CASSSDRANTGELFF.